The 7 T cell receptor beta chains reported below all come from one sample, sequenced in a study of T cell repertoires in cytomegalovirus infection (dated by TCRdb to about 2019). Reads for this sample came from an Illumina HiSeq 1500. TCRdb reran the public reads through fastp at Q25 and MiXCR, keeping productive beta chains. Records with the same CDR3 protein are collapsed into one entry carrying the most frequent genes and DNA. Across this sample there are 740,000 or so distinct CDR3 sequences, with approximately 40% seen only once. Together, the top ten hold under 3% of the sample. The sequenced material came from PBMCs. These receptors came from a human donor in good health (CMV status not recorded). Some clones in this sample may be carry-over from other donors' samples.

The chain couples TRBV11-2 to TRBJ2-2; 10 bases are a match to TRBD1. The germline gives CDR1 SGHAT, CDR2 FQNNGV. CDR3 length equals 17 residues. V shed 0 bases and J 6 bases; nucleotides not matched to a gene: 7. CDR3 protein: CASSLEARTGGPGELFF. CDR3 bases: TGTGCCAGCAGCTTAGAAGCGCGGACAGGGGGACCCGGGGAGCTGTTTTTT.

This clonotype has just a few counts. The rearrangement joins TRBV7-2 to TRBJ1-6; TRBD1 is a possible D gene (5 bases). Per the germline V gene, CDR1 is SGHTA and CDR2 is FQGNSA. V shed 0 bases and J shed 9 bases, with 12 bases lying between them. The CDR3 is 15 residues long. The chain's CDR3 is CASSLARDRTSPLHF. The CDR3 region has the DNA TGTGCCAGCAGCTTAGCCCGAGACAGAACTTCACCCCTCCACTTT.

This clonotype appeared a few times. This rearrangement joins TRBV4-1 to TRBJ2-5; weak D call: TRBD2 (5 bases). Germline lookup yields CDR1 MGHRA and CDR2 YSYEKL. Trimming pared 0 bases from V and 5 bases from J, leaving 13 bases between. This CDR3 comprises 15 residues. The CDR3 sequence is CASSQDRAPGETQYF. The CDR3 DNA reads as TGCGCCAGCAGCCAAGATAGGGCCCCGGGGGAGACCCAGTACTTC.

V and J are TRBV10-3 and TRBJ1-1; 8 positions agree with TRBD1. V shed 6 bases and J 4 bases; nucleotides not matched to a gene: 4. From germline, CDR1 is ENHRY and CDR2 SYGVKD. The CDR3 has 13 amino acids. The CDR3 loop is CAISGQGGTEAFF. The CDR3 DNA sequence: TGTGCCATCAGCGGACAGGGAGGCACTGAAGCTTTCTTT.

The table lists this clonotype with many counts. The chain joins TRBV5-1 to TRBJ2-1; TRBD2 aligns across 8 bases. The CDR3 loop spans 13 amino acids. The V and J ends lost 0 bases and 14 bases, in that order; junction bases with no gene match: 7. CDR1 SGHRS and CDR2 YFSETQ come from the germline V gene. The CDR3 nucleotides read TGCGCCAGCAGCTTGGCGGGACTAGAGGACAAGTTCTTC. Its protein is CASSLAGLEDKFF.

The J gene is TRBJ2-5, the V gene TRBV5-1; 9 bases line up with TRBD1. Germline CDR1 and CDR2: SGHRS and YFSETQ. This CDR3 has 14 residues. V shed 6 bases and J 5 bases; nucleotides not matched to a gene: 8. The CDR3 spells CASTFTGGEETQYF. In DNA form, the CDR3 reads TGCGCCAGCACCTTCACAGGGGGCGAGGAGACCCAGTACTTC.

This clonotype was picked up a small number of times. The chain has TRBV20-1 and TRBJ2-7; unclear D gene. This CDR3 is built from 13 residues. V lost 0 bases and J lost 3, with 9 bases in between. Germline V gene data show CDR1 as DFQATT and CDR2 as SNEGSKA (reference sequence). The CDR3 protein is CSARESVDYEQYF. CDR3 nucleotides: TGCAGTGCTAGAGAAAGTGTGGACTACGAGCAGTACTTC.